This TCR beta chain is drawn from a study of blood T cell repertoires in COVID-19. Study overall: Nucleic acid was either cDNA or gDNA, and it came from T cells, B-cell-depleted T cells, or PBMCs.

Source study methods: Estimation of nucleated cell counts was performed using reference gene primer amplification. The protocol was immunoSEQ multiplex PCR, while the TCRdb copy is restricted to in-frame clones and leaves out a portion. V, J and clone size are those of that table, while D and trimming were read from the DNA. This table holds some 270,000 clones, 65% to 85% found once. The germline gives CDR1 LNHDA, CDR2 SQIVND (reference sequence). V lost 7 bases to trimming and J lost 3 bases; unmatched junction nucleotides: 6. The CDR3 consists of 14 residues. Participant ages covered about 18 to 95 years across about 22 US areas.

This TCR was sampled from a man aged 50-60 years who had recovered from COVID-19. The V gene is TRBV19, the J gene TRBJ2-5; 9 bases are a match to TRBD2. Sequencing input: PBMCs or T cells enriched from blood (not recorded which). DNA of the CDR3: TGTGCCAGTAAGGTAGCGGGGGAGAAAGAGACCCAGTACTTC. This encodes CASKVAGEKETQYF.